This TCR beta chain was obtained from a study of cytomegalovirus exposure and HLA in healthy donors. Amplification used 60 Vbeta primers and 13 Jbeta primers. Sequenced by immunoSEQ multiplex PCR; TCRdb stores in-frame clones only, minus some. Of around 210,000 clones listed, approximately 79% are singletons. This CDR3 has 15 amino acids. Germline V CDR1 and CDR2: SGHDN, FVKESK. Trimming took off 4 bases at V and 4 bases at J, with 16 bases between the two ends. The chain combines TRBV14 with TRBJ1-2, with a possible D match to TRBD1 (5 bases). The receptor was derived from a man aged 45-60 years in good health and CMV-seronegative. The sequencing input was PBMCs. CDR3 in amino acids: CASSPKGGHIYGYTF. The CDR3 nucleotides are TGTGCCAGCAGCCCCAAGGGAGGACACATCTATGGCTACACCTTC. Full variable domain (outside the CDR3, taken from reference TRBV14 and TRBJ1-2): EAGVTQFPSHSVIEKGQTVTLRCDPISGHDNLYWYRRVMGKEIKFLLHFVKESKQDESGMPNNRFLAERTGGTYSTLKVQPAELEDSGVYFCASSPKGGHIYGYTFGSGTRLTVV.